The sequence of this TCR beta chain was determined in a study of T cell responses to AZD1222 COVID-19 vaccine. Notes on this clone: Its specificity is unknown.

Only in-frame clones appear in the TCRdb table, and some are missing; sequencing was by immunoSEQ multiplex PCR. The table shows fewer than 75,000 clones, with about nine tenths occurring only once. Study-level results: Dominant at 160-218 and 743-854, vaccine-associated CD4 TCRs also spanned spike.

The CDR3 spans 13 residues. The germline V and J ends were trimmed by 2 bases and 8 bases, with 10 bases remaining between them. CDR1 is GTSNPN, CDR2 SVGIG, per germline (reference sequence). The clonotype was recovered from an adult who received the MenACWY meningococcal vaccine as a control. Sample: peripheral blood, taken 28 days after the second dose of the MenACWY control vaccine. The V and J genes are TRBV30 and TRBJ1-6, with TRBD1 as a possible D gene (5 bases). CDR3 sequence (DNA): TGTGCCTGGAGTCGGGGGGGGGATTCACCCCTCCACTTT. Its translation is CAWSRGGDSPLHF. Full variable domain (outside the CDR3, taken from reference TRBV30 and TRBJ1-6): SQTIHQWPATLVQPVGSPLSLECTVEGTSNPNLYWYRQAAGRGLQLLFYSVGIGQISSEVPQNLSASRPQDRQFILSSKKLLLSDSGFYLCAWSRGGDSPLHFGNGTRLTVT.